One sample yielded the 30 T cell receptor beta chains listed below, sequenced in a study of naive and memory T cell subsets. Whole blood, approximately 2.3 ml, came from adult healthy volunteers. Blood and skin TCR RNA was reverse transcribed with alpha and beta constant primers. TCRdb processed the 5' RACE reads anew with MiXCR; each CDR3 protein has one entry. This sample has about 26,000 distinct CDR3 sequences, with under 30% found just once. These receptors all come from a female donor in good health.

This sequence joins TRBV6-5 and TRBJ1-4; D perhaps matches TRBD1 (5 bases). The CDR3 consists of 15 residues. V shed 2 bases and J shed 4 bases, with 11 bases lying between them. CDR1 and CDR2 from the germline V gene are MNHEY and SVGAGI. The CDR3 spells CASSYIGANNEKLFF. The DNA of the CDR3 is TGTGCCAGCAGTTACATCGGGGCCAATAATGAAAAACTGTTTTTT.

This clonotype was seen ten or more times. The genes are TRBV6-6 and TRBJ1-3; no clear D. The CDR3 has 11 amino acids. V lost 7 bases to trimming and J lost 4 bases, with 5 bases between them. CDR1 and CDR2 (germline): MNHNY, SVGAGI (reference sequence). CDR3 sequence: CASTTGNTIYF. In DNA, the CDR3 is TGTGCCAGCACCACCGGAAACACCATATATTTT.

This clonotype counts as medium-sized. The V and J genes are TRBV10-2 and TRBJ2-7; 8 bases align to TRBD1. Unmatched junction bases numbered 2, after V lost 6 bases and J lost 4 bases. The CDR3 sequence is 12 residues long. The germline V gene encodes CDR1 WSHSY and CDR2 SAAADI. The DNA of the CDR3 is TGCGCCAGCAGGGACAGGGAGTACGAGCAGTACTTC. As protein: CASRDREYEQYF.

This clonotype was observed a few times. This chain links TRBV29-1 with TRBJ2-4; 7 nucleotides line up with TRBD2. Germline V gene sequence: CDR1 SQVTM, CDR2 ANQGSEA. The J segment lost 8 bases and the V segment lost 2 bases, leaving 3 bases of the junction unmatched. The length of the CDR3 is 12 residues. CDR3 sequence (DNA): TGCAGCGTTGAACAGGGAGGGGACATTCAGTACTTC. The encoded protein is CSVEQGGDIQYF.

This clonotype was seen once. The chain uses TRBV27 and TRBJ2-7; D possibly uses TRBD1 or TRBD2 (5 bases each). Germline lookup yields CDR1 MNHEY and CDR2 SMNVEV (reference sequence). Trimming removed 6 bases at V and 6 bases at J, with 15 bases between. The CDR3 spans 13 residues. Here the CDR3 DNA reads TGTGCCAGCAGCGGGGCTCCTCCCGGCGAGCAGTACTTC. This translates into CASSGAPPGEQYF.

This clonotype was observed a few times. V and J are TRBV7-2 and TRBJ1-2; unclear D gene. The CDR3 contains 14 residues. The germline gives CDR1 SGHTA, CDR2 FQGNSA. The germline V and J ends were trimmed by 5 bases and 9 bases, with 19 bases remaining between them. CDR3 nucleotide sequence: TGTGCCAGCAGCCAACTAGGATTACTCGGGAGCTACACCTTC. Amino acids: CASSQLGLLGSYTF.

The V and J genes are TRBV20-1 and TRBJ1-4, with 7 bases lining up with TRBD1. Germline V lookup: CDR1 DFQATT, CDR2 SNEGSKA (reference sequence). Trimming cost V 0 bases and J 8 bases; bases outside gene matches: 6. This CDR3 comprises 14 residues. The CDR3 is CSARETGRVEKLFF. The CDR3, as DNA: TGCAGTGCTAGAGAGACAGGGAGAGTGGAAAAACTGTTTTTT.

This clonotype was recorded many times. V usage is TRBV5-1 and J usage is TRBJ2-1; 10 bases agree with TRBD2. The CDR3 runs 14 residues. From germline, CDR1 is SGHRS and CDR2 YFSETQ. V lost 3 bases, J lost 5 bases, and 2 bases stayed unmatched. The CDR3 is CASSSGLADNEQFF. The CDR3 DNA is TGCGCCAGCAGCTCCGGACTAGCGGACAATGAGCAGTTCTTC.

This clonotype has a count of ten or more. CDR3 protein: CASSQGGRDGLETQYF. The CDR3 region has the DNA TGCGCCAGCAGCCAAGGAGGGAGGGACGGGTTAGAGACCCAGTACTTC. The gene calls are TRBV4-1 and TRBJ2-5; 7 bases align to TRBD2. CDR1 is MGHRA, CDR2 YSYEKL, per germline. V trimming: 1 base; J trimming: 4 bases; junction bases outside the gene matches: 9. The CDR3 totals 16 residues.

There are many counts of this clonotype. The chain recombines TRBV29-1 with TRBJ1-2; 9 bases line up with TRBD1. CDR3 size: 13 residues. After removal of 7 bases from V and 2 bases from J, the junction contained 5 bases not matched to a gene. From germline, CDR1 is SQVTM and CDR2 ANQGSEA. CDR3 protein: CSATGGANYGYTF. The CDR3 DNA reads TGCAGCGCAACAGGGGGCGCGAACTATGGCTACACCTTC.

The sample holds many counts of this clonotype. CDR3 nucleotide sequence: TGTGCCAGCAGCCCCTCCAGGCCAGGGATTAACTATGGCTACACCTTC. The encoded protein is CASSPSRPGINYGYTF. The chain is built from TRBV2 and TRBJ1-2; D may be TRBD1 (5 bases). The V and J ends lost 6 bases and 1 base respectively, with 18 bases between them. This CDR3 spans 16 amino acids. Germline V gene lookup returns CDR1 SNHLY and CDR2 FYNNEI.

This clonotype was observed a handful of times. The chain joins TRBV20-1 to TRBJ1-2, with D possibly matching TRBD1 (5 bases). The CDR3 covers 12 residues. In germline, CDR1 is DFQATT, CDR2 SNEGSKA (reference sequence). V was pared by 5 bases and J by 8 bases, with 15 bases between. The CDR3 is CSALGDLAGYTF. Here the CDR3 DNA reads TGCAGTGCTCTTGGGGACCTGGCAGGCTACACCTTC.

In this sample, this clonotype turned up many times. The chain couples TRBV4-1 to TRBJ1-1, with 11 nucleotides matching TRBD1. This CDR3 has 16 amino acids. The V gene end was trimmed by 4 bases and the J gene end by 5 bases; junction bases not matched to a gene: 9. The germline CDR1 and CDR2 sequences are MGHRA and YSYEKL. The chain's CDR3 is CASSRPLDRGLTEAFF. The CDR3 DNA reads as TGCGCCAGCAGCCGACCCCTGGACAGGGGGCTTACTGAAGCTTTCTTT.

The rearrangement uses TRBV12-3 or TRBV12-4 and TRBJ1-1; 9 positions match TRBD1. The CDR3 totals 13 residues. Germline trimming cut 6 bases from V and 1 base from J; bases unmatched to any gene: 0. CDR3 sequence reads: CASRGQGNTEAFF. As DNA, the CDR3 is TGTGCCAGCAGGGGACAGGGGAACACTGAAGCTTTCTTT.

The chain carries TRBV5-3 and TRBJ2-1; TRBD1 or TRBD2 may be the D gene (5 bases each). TRBV5-3 is classed as an ORF, of uncertain function. V lost 1 base to trimming and J lost 9 bases, with 11 bases between them. The CDR3 spans 13 residues. In DNA form, the CDR3 reads TGTGCCAGAAGCTTGACGGGGCCGGGTGAGCAGTTCTTC. This sequence encodes CARSLTGPGEQFF.

With regard to this clonotype: The junction departs from the called germline gene at one end, perhaps through a read error. The chain has TRBV29-1 and TRBJ1-1; D is unresolved. CDR1 SQVTM and CDR2 ANQGSEA come from the germline V gene. The CDR3 totals 13 residues. The CDR3, as DNA: TGCAGCGTTGGGGCTCAGGCTTCGTCTGAAGTTTTCTTT. Its protein is CSVGAQASSEVFF.

A remark on this clonotype: The conserved closing phenylalanine or tryptophan is absent in this CDR3, likely reflecting a read error. No DNA is shown, since the ends of the CDR3 on it are uncertain; the CDR3 is the one TCRdb lists. The rearrangement uses TRBV20-1 and TRBJ2-1; no DNA check was done on the table's D call, TRBD2. In germline, CDR1 is DFQATT, CDR2 SNEGSKA (reference sequence). The CDR3 contains 15 residues when both ends are counted. This chain's CDR3 is CSARRRTSDENEQLL.

This clonotype was recorded at least ten times. The chain is built from TRBV5-1 and TRBJ1-2, with 8 nucleotides matching TRBD1. This CDR3 contains 14 residues. Germline trimming cut 3 bases from V and 4 bases from J; bases unmatched to any gene: 5. Germline CDR1 is SGHRS and CDR2 is YFSETQ. The CDR3 spells CASSSGQVRYGYTF. The CDR3 DNA sequence: TGCGCCAGCAGCTCGGGACAGGTGCGCTATGGCTACACCTTC.

V gene TRBV9 combines with J gene TRBJ2-1; unclear D gene. Per germline, CDR1 SGDLS and CDR2 YYNGEE. This CDR3 contains 12 residues. V lost 1 base, J lost 7 bases, and 6 bases lay in between. The CDR3 sequence: CASSVFSNEQFF. CDR3 DNA sequence: TGTGCCAGCAGCGTATTTAGTAATGAGCAGTTCTTC.

This clonotype is categorized as medium-sized (0.01 to 0.1%). The rearrangement uses TRBV30 and TRBJ2-2; D is unclear. Germline-derived CDR1 and CDR2 are GTSNPN and SVGIG (reference sequence). The germline V and J ends were trimmed by 0 bases and 0 bases, with 5 bases remaining between them. The CDR3 covers 14 residues. This chain's CDR3 is CAWSVPANTGELFF. The CDR3 DNA reads as TGTGCCTGGAGTGTCCCAGCGAACACCGGGGAGCTGTTTTTT.

V and J are TRBV29-1 and TRBJ1-1, with TRBD1 matching over 7 bases. CDR3 length: 13 residues. Losses at the gene ends were 4 bases for V and 1 base for J; bases not matched to a gene: 3. The germline V gene has CDR1 SQVTM and CDR2 ANQGSEA. The chain's CDR3 is CSVARTGNTEAFF. Here the CDR3 DNA reads TGCAGCGTTGCGCGGACAGGGAACACTGAAGCTTTCTTT. Drawing the rest from reference TRBV29-1 and TRBJ1-1, the complete variable domain is SAVISQKPSRDICQRGTSLTIQCQVDSQVTMMFWYRQQPGQSLTLIATANQGSEATYESGFVIDKFPISRPNLTFSTLTVSNMSPEDSSIYLCSVARTGNTEAFFGQGTRLTVV.

The chain uses TRBV20-1 and TRBJ2-5, with TRBD2 matching over 8 bases. In germline, CDR1 is DFQATT, CDR2 SNEGSKA (reference sequence). Trimming removed 0 bases from V and 3 bases from J; junction bases left unmatched: 3. The CDR3 is made up of 14 amino acids. CDR3 sequence: CSAREGTREETQYF. In DNA form, the CDR3 reads TGCAGTGCTAGAGAGGGGACTAGGGAAGAGACCCAGTACTTC.

This clonotype ranks as medium-sized. This chain connects TRBV7-6 to TRBJ2-2; 8 bases align to TRBD2. Germline V gene sequence: CDR1 SGHVS, CDR2 FNYEAQ. The CDR3 sequence is 14 residues long. This CDR3 reads CASQAGGSTGELFF. The CDR3 DNA follows: TGTGCTTCACAGGCGGGGGGAAGCACCGGGGAGCTGTTTTTT.

There are many counts of this clonotype. CDR3 sequence (DNA): TGCAGTGCCGGACTAGCTTACACAGATACGCAGTATTTT. This translates into CSAGLAYTDTQYF. The chain combines TRBV20-1 with TRBJ2-3; TRBD2 matches 8 bases. V lost 6 bases to trimming and J lost 2 bases; unmatched junction nucleotides: 4. The CDR3 loop spans 13 amino acids. CDR1 and CDR2 (germline): DFQATT, SNEGSKA (reference sequence).

This clonotype was seen more than once but under ten times. The chain uses TRBV29-1 and TRBJ2-3; perhaps TRBD2 as D (7 bases). Deletions cut 3 bases from V and 2 bases from J, with 9 bases between. This CDR3 spans 13 amino acids. CDR1 is SQVTM and CDR2 is ANQGSEA in the germline V gene. CDR3 sequence reads: CSVERGPTDTQYF. The DNA for the CDR3 is TGCAGCGTTGAGCGGGGGCCCACAGATACGCAGTATTTT.

CDR3 DNA: TGCAGTGCGCGAGACAGGGTTTCACCCCTCCACTTT. It is translated as CSARDRVSPLHF. The chain couples TRBV20-1 to TRBJ1-6; 7 bases align to TRBD1. Germline loops: CDR1 DFQATT, CDR2 SNEGSKA (reference sequence). V gave up 6 bases and J gave up 9 bases; unmatched junction bases: 5. The CDR3 is 12 amino acids.

In its sample, this clonotype ranks as medium-sized. V usage is TRBV15 and J usage is TRBJ1-2; no definite D call. V lost 0 bases to trimming and J lost 6 bases, with 14 bases between them. Germline CDR1 is LNHNV and CDR2 is YYDKDF (reference sequence). This CDR3 has 15 residues. This CDR3 reads CATSRDLVAGNGYTF. The DNA of the CDR3 is TGTGCCACCAGCAGAGATCTGGTTGCGGGAAATGGCTACACCTTC.

This clonotype has more than one count but fewer than ten. The chain couples TRBV20-1 to TRBJ1-2; possible D gene TRBD1, 5 bases. The germline V gene encodes CDR1 DFQATT and CDR2 SNEGSKA (reference sequence). This CDR3 contains 12 residues. CDR3 amino acids: CSGGVGDHGYTF. Here the CDR3 DNA reads TGCAGCGGGGGGGTTGGGGACCATGGCTACACCTTC.

The V gene is TRBV7-2, the J gene TRBJ2-1; 11 bases line up with TRBD2. Germline V CDR1 and CDR2: SGHTA, FQGNSA. This CDR3 region has 16 residues. V lost 1 base, J lost 6 bases, and 5 bases stayed unmatched. The CDR3 DNA sequence: TGTGCCAGCAGCTTAGTAGGCCTAGCGGGGGGCAATGAGCAGTTCTTC. Protein sequence: CASSLVGLAGGNEQFF.

By share, this clonotype counts as medium-sized (0.01 to 0.1%). CDR3 DNA sequence: TGTGCCAGCAGGGGCGGGGGGCTGGGCAATCAGCCCCAGCATTTT. This codes for CASRGGGLGNQPQHF. The chain has TRBV28 and TRBJ1-5; tentatively, D is TRBD1 (6 bases). CDR1 is MDHEN, CDR2 SYDVKM, per germline. The CDR3 covers 15 residues. V was cut by 6 bases and J by 2 bases, with 14 bases left in between.